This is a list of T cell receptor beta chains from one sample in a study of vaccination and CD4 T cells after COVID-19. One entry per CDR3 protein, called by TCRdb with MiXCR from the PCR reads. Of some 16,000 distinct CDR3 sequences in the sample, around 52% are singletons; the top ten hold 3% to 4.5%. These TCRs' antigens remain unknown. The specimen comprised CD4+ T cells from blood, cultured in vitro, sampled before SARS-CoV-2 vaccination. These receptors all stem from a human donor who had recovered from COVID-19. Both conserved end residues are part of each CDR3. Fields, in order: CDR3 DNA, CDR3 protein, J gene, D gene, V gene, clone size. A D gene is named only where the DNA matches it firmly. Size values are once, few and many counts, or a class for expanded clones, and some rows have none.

DNA: TGTGCCAGCAGCTCCCCGGGGAGGGGGCTGAGGGAAAAACTGTTTTTT
CDR3: CASSSPGRGLREKLFF
J: TRBJ1-4
D: TRBD1
V: TRBV7-9
size: .

DNA: TGTGCCAGCAGCTTGGGGACAGGTTACACCGGGGAGCTGTTTTTT
CDR3: CASSLGTGYTGELFF
J: TRBJ2-2
D: TRBD1
V: TRBV7-9
size: .

DNA: TGTGCCAGCAGTTTACAGGGCCGCTACGAGCAGTACTTC
CDR3: CASSLQGRYEQYF
J: TRBJ2-7
D: .
V: TRBV27
size: .

DNA: TGTGCCAGCAGTGAATATCCGGGACAGTTGATCTCCTACGAGCAGTACTTC
CDR3: CASSEYPGQLISYEQYF
J: TRBJ2-7
D: TRBD1
V: TRBV25-1
size: .

DNA: TGTGCCAGCAGCGCGACCTACGAGCAGTACTTC
CDR3: CASSATYEQYF
J: TRBJ2-7
D: .
V: TRBV7-9
size: .

DNA: TGTGCCAGTAGGTCCGGGACAGGGATCTCCTACGAGCAGTACTTC
CDR3: CASRSGTGISYEQYF
J: TRBJ2-7
D: TRBD1
V: TRBV28
size: .

DNA: TGTGCCAGCGAACGACGGGGCGATCAGCCCCAGCATTTT
CDR3: CASERRGDQPQHF
J: TRBJ1-5
D: .
V: TRBV6-1
size: few

DNA: TGTGCCAGCAGGAAAACAATGAACACTGAAGCTTTCTTT
CDR3: CASRKTMNTEAFF
J: TRBJ1-1
D: .
V: TRBV7-2
size: few

DNA: TGTGCCAGCCAGGACTACAATGAGCAGTTCTTC
CDR3: CASQDYNEQFF
J: TRBJ2-1
D: .
V: TRBV6-1
size: .

DNA: TGTGCCAGCAGAGCCAGGGGATTTGGTGAAGCTTTCTTT
CDR3: CASRARGFGEAFF
J: TRBJ1-1
D: .
V: TRBV2
size: .

DNA: TGTGCCAGTAGTCCACTCAGGGGATTGGACACTGAAGCTTTCTTT
CDR3: CASSPLRGLDTEAFF
J: TRBJ1-1
D: .
V: TRBV19
size: .

DNA: TGCAGTGCTAGAGGTGGGCAGGTAATTGAAGCTTTCTTT
CDR3: CSARGGQVIEAFF
J: TRBJ1-1
D: .
V: TRBV20-1
size: few

DNA: TGTGCCAGCAGCTTAGGGGACAGCTTGGCGGACGAGCAGTACTTC
CDR3: CASSLGDSLADEQYF
J: TRBJ2-7
D: TRBD1
V: TRBV7-9
size: few

DNA: TGTGCCAGCAGCTTATCTGCTCAGGTGCGCAATGAAAAACTGTTTTTT
CDR3: CASSLSAQVRNEKLFF
J: TRBJ1-4
D: .
V: TRBV7-6
size: .

DNA: TGTGCCAGCAGCTTCTGGGAATTGAGAGAGCAGTACTTC
CDR3: CASSFWELREQYF
J: TRBJ2-7
D: .
V: TRBV5-6
size: .

DNA: TGCAGTGCTAGTCCTCTGAACACTGAAGCTTTCTTT
CDR3: CSASPLNTEAFF
J: TRBJ1-1
D: .
V: TRBV20-1
size: .

DNA: TGTGCCAGTAGTATACGCGGGAGTTTCAACAATGAGCAGTTCTTC
CDR3: CASSIRGSFNNEQFF
J: TRBJ2-1
D: TRBD2
V: TRBV19
size: .

DNA: TGTGCCAGCAGTGATGGGGGGGGACTAGCGGGAGATGAGGGTCGCACAGATACGCAGTATTTT
CDR3: CASSDGGGLAGDEGRTDTQYF
J: TRBJ2-3
D: TRBD2
V: TRBV6-4
size: once

DNA: TGTGCCAGCAGCTTAGCTGCGGGCTCCTACAATGAGCAGTTCTTC
CDR3: CASSLAAGSYNEQFF
J: TRBJ2-1
D: .
V: TRBV7-2
size: .

DNA: TGCAGTGCTAGTCTAGCAGTGTTTCGGGAGACCCAGTACTTC
CDR3: CSASLAVFRETQYF
J: TRBJ2-5
D: .
V: TRBV20-1
size: .

DNA: TGTGCCTGGAGTGTCGATGGGAATCAGCCCCAGCATTTT
CDR3: CAWSVDGNQPQHF
J: TRBJ1-5
D: .
V: TRBV30
size: .

DNA: TGTGCCAGCAGTTACTTCAGTAAACGACAAGAGACCCAGTACTTC
CDR3: CASSYFSKRQETQYF
J: TRBJ2-5
D: .
V: TRBV6-2/TRBV6-3
size: .

DNA: TGCAGCGGGAACGACAACACCGGGGAGCTGTTTTTT
CDR3: CSGNDNTGELFF
J: TRBJ2-2
D: .
V: TRBV29-1
size: few

DNA: TGCAGTGCTAGACCTGCGGTGATGAACACTGAAGCTTTCTTT
CDR3: CSARPAVMNTEAFF
J: TRBJ1-1
D: .
V: TRBV20-1
size: .

DNA: TGTGCCAGCAGCTGGACCTTAGGACAGGGACTGGAGCAGTACTTC
CDR3: CASSWTLGQGLEQYF
J: TRBJ2-7
D: TRBD1
V: TRBV7-2
size: .

DNA: TGTGCCAGCAGCTTTTCCAGGGAAGAGACCCAGTACTTC
CDR3: CASSFSREETQYF
J: TRBJ2-5
D: .
V: TRBV11-3
size: once

DNA: TGTGCCTGGAGTGCGGTAGGGGAGACCCAGTACTTC
CDR3: CAWSAVGETQYF
J: TRBJ2-5
D: .
V: TRBV30
size: .

DNA: TGCAGTGGATCCAGGGTGAACACTGAAGCTTTCTTT
CDR3: CSGSRVNTEAFF
J: TRBJ1-1
D: .
V: TRBV20-1
size: .

DNA: TGTGCCAGCAGCGAGCTACAGGGGAACTATGGCTACACCTTC
CDR3: CASSELQGNYGYTF
J: TRBJ1-2
D: TRBD1
V: TRBV5-4
size: .

DNA: TGCAGTGCTAGAGTGAGGGTCAGCTCCTATAATTCACCCCTCCACTTT
CDR3: CSARVRVSSYNSPLHF
J: TRBJ1-6
D: .
V: TRBV20-1
size: .

DNA: TGCAGTGCTGGCGGACAGGGGGGGTACCAAGAGACCCAGTACTTC
CDR3: CSAGGQGGYQETQYF
J: TRBJ2-5
D: TRBD1
V: TRBV20-1
size: .

DNA: TGTGCCAGCAGTTACCTTGGCGGAGGCAATCAGCCCCAGCATTTT
CDR3: CASSYLGGGNQPQHF
J: TRBJ1-5
D: .
V: TRBV6-2/TRBV6-3
size: .

DNA: TGCGCCAGCAGCTTGACCAGGGAGAACACTGAAGCTTTCTTT
CDR3: CASSLTRENTEAFF
J: TRBJ1-1
D: .
V: TRBV5-1
size: .

DNA: TGTGCCAGTAGTCACTGGACTAGCGGGAGCCAAGAGACCCAGTACTTC
CDR3: CASSHWTSGSQETQYF
J: TRBJ2-5
D: TRBD2
V: TRBV19
size: .

DNA: TGCAGTGCTAGGCAGCGGGAGGGCCTCTACGAGCAGTACTTC
CDR3: CSARQREGLYEQYF
J: TRBJ2-7
D: TRBD2
V: TRBV20-1
size: .

DNA: TGTGCCATCAGTGAGTCCTCAGGGACAGGGGGCCGCTACGAGCAGTACTTC
CDR3: CAISESSGTGGRYEQYF
J: TRBJ2-7
D: TRBD1
V: TRBV10-3
size: .

DNA: TGTGCCAGCAGAAGTACAGGGGGCGCGGGGGGCTACACCTTC
CDR3: CASRSTGGAGGYTF
J: TRBJ1-2
D: TRBD1
V: TRBV6-1
size: few

DNA: TGCAGTGCTAGGAAGTCCTCGGGGGCGCCCACAGATACGCAGTATTTT
CDR3: CSARKSSGAPTDTQYF
J: TRBJ2-3
D: .
V: TRBV20-1
size: .

DNA: TGTGCCAGCAGTGACGGCTCCTATAATTCACCCCTCCACTTT
CDR3: CASSDGSYNSPLHF
J: TRBJ1-6
D: .
V: TRBV6-1
size: .

DNA: TGCGCCAGCAGCCAAGATACGGGTCGGGGCTACACCTTC
CDR3: CASSQDTGRGYTF
J: TRBJ1-2
D: .
V: TRBV4-3
size: .

DNA: TGCAGTGCTTCCTTGAGCTCTCTTCCATACAATGAGCAGTTCTTC
CDR3: CSASLSSLPYNEQFF
J: TRBJ2-1
D: .
V: TRBV20-1
size: .

DNA: TGTGCCAGCAGCTTATACATCAACCTAGCGGAGTACGAGCAGTACTTC
CDR3: CASSLYINLAEYEQYF
J: TRBJ2-7
D: TRBD2
V: TRBV11-2
size: .

DNA: TGTGCCAGCACAATGGCGGGCGGGAACGAGCAGTACTTC
CDR3: CASTMAGGNEQYF
J: TRBJ2-7
D: .
V: TRBV11-2
size: .

DNA: TGCAGTGCTCCCGAGAGTAGCGGGAGGGCCCCCTACAATGAGCAGTTCTTC
CDR3: CSAPESSGRAPYNEQFF
J: TRBJ2-1
D: TRBD2
V: TRBV20-1
size: .

DNA: TGTGCCAGTAGTGCGACAGGGTCGGCCTATGGCTACACCTTC
CDR3: CASSATGSAYGYTF
J: TRBJ1-2
D: TRBD1
V: TRBV19
size: .

DNA: TGTGCCAGTAATCGGGGGAAGTGGCAGCCCCAGCATTTT
CDR3: CASNRGKWQPQHF
J: TRBJ1-5
D: .
V: TRBV19
size: few

DNA: TGTGCCACCAGCAGAGATCGCCCCGGAGAATATGGCTACACCTTC
CDR3: CATSRDRPGEYGYTF
J: TRBJ1-2
D: .
V: TRBV15
size: few

DNA: TGTGCCAGCAGTCCCCCAGAAGCTCCCCAGCATTTT
CDR3: CASSPPEAPQHF
J: TRBJ1-5
D: .
V: TRBV6-1
size: medium-sized

DNA: TGTGCCAGCAGCTTAGGCTCTGCTAACTATGGCTACACCTTC
CDR3: CASSLGSANYGYTF
J: TRBJ1-2
D: .
V: TRBV7-2
size: .

DNA: TGCAGTGCTAGAGCCGGTTCCGGCTCTGGGGCCAACGTCCTGACTTTC
CDR3: CSARAGSGSGANVLTF
J: TRBJ2-6
D: .
V: TRBV20-1
size: .